This T cell receptor (beta chain) came from a study of control samples from healthy donors and cancer patients. Measured with immunoSEQ multiplex PCR; TCRdb has only the in-frame clones, and not every one. The repertoire consists of about 130,000 clones, with 90% occurring once and the leading ten covering 2.5%. J was trimmed by 5 bases and V by 5 bases; bases with no gene match: 4. The CDR3 is 13 residues long. The rearrangement links TRBV12-3 or TRBV12-4 to TRBJ2-7; the match to TRBD1 covers 9 bases. Sequencing input: blood. The clonotype was recovered from a man aged 35-49 years in good health. The CDR3 sequence is CASSLRTGDEQYF. The CDR3 nucleotides read TGTGCCAGCAGTCTAAGGACAGGGGACGAGCAGTACTTC.